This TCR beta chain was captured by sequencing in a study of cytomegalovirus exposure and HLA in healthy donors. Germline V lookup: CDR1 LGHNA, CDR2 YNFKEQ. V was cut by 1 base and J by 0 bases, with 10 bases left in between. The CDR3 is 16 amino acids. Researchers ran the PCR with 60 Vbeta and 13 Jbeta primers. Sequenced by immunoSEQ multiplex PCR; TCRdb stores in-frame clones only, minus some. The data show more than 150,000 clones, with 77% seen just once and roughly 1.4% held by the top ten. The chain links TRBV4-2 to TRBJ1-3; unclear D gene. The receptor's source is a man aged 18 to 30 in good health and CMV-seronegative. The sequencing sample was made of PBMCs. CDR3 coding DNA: TGTGCCAGCAGCCAAGCGGAGGCAGACTCTGGAAACACCATATATTTT. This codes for CASSQAEADSGNTIYF.